The clone carrying this T cell receptor beta chain was seen a single time. The investigators amplified TCR beta CDR3 regions from RNA transcripts. With the HTBI primer set, the TCR CDR3 went through a first round of RT-PCR. One entry per CDR3 protein results from TCRdb running MiXCR on the multiplex PCR reads. The table has about half a million distinct CDR3 sequences, 24% seen once. This specimen belongs to a study of T cells in Graves' hyperthyroidism and ophthalmopathy. Material for sequencing was blood. The receptor was isolated from a woman in her twenties or thirties with Graves' ophthalmopathy.

The CDR3 region is CSVGSGHRGAEAFF. The CDR3, as DNA: TGCAGCGTAGGGTCAGGGCACCGCGGGGCTGAAGCTTTCTTT. The chain carries TRBV29-1 and TRBJ1-1; D is possibly TRBD1 (5 bases). The CDR3 runs 14 residues. CDR1 SQVTM and CDR2 ANQGSEA come from the germline V gene. Trimming pared 6 bases from V and 6 bases from J, leaving 20 bases between.